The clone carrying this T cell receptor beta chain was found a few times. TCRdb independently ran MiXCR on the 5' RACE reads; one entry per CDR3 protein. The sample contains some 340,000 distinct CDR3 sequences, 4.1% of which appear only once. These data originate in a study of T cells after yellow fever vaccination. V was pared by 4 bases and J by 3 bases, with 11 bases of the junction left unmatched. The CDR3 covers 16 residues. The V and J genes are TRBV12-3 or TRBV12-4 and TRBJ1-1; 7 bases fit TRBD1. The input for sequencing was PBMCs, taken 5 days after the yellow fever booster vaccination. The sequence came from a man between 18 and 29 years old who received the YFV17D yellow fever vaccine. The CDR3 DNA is TGTGCCAGCAGTTCAAGGAGGGGGCTGTTAGACACTGAAGCTTTCTTT. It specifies CASSSRRGLLDTEAFF.